These T cell receptor beta chains were read from a single sample in a study of sequential checkpoint blockade in melanoma. Libraries were prepared by immunoSEQ multiplex PCR; TCRdb keeps only in-frame clonotypes and omits some of them. Of just over 15,000 clones in the sample, over 75% were seen once. The material sequenced was CD8+ T cells sorted from blood (inferred from file names), taken from a patient given nivolumab and ipilimumab in sequence. The receptors derive from a human donor with melanoma. CDR3s include the opening cysteine and the closing phenylalanine or tryptophan. Each record gives: D gene, J gene, clone size, V gene, CDR3 protein, CDR3 DNA. A D gene is named only where the DNA matches it firmly. For some rows the clone size is stated as once, few or many, or as a class when expanded; others skip it.

TRBD2 | TRBJ2-1 | . | TRBV5-1 | CASSQEGGPYNEQFF | TGCGCCAGCAGCCAAGAGGGAGGGCCCTACAATGAGCAGTTCTTC
TRBD2 | TRBJ2-1 | . | TRBV10-2 | CASSDQLAGGEQFF | TGCGCCAGCAGTGACCAACTAGCGGGAGGTGAGCAGTTCTTC
. | TRBJ1-5 | . | TRBV13 | CASSLRGDSNQPQHF | TGTGCCAGCAGCTTACGGGGAGATAGCAATCAGCCCCAGCATTTT
. | TRBJ2-3 | . | TRBV4-1 | CAGSQGTTEDTQYF | TGCGCCGGCAGCCAAGGGACGACAGAGGATACGCAGTATTTT
. | TRBJ2-7 | . | TRBV7-2 | CASSLNRALTYEQYF | TGCGCCAGCAGCCTTAACAGGGCACTTACCTACGAGCAGTACTTC
. | TRBJ2-3 | . | TRBV2 | CASREQGPSITDTQYF | TGTGCCAGCAGGGAACAGGGTCCTTCTATCACAGATACGCAGTATTTT
. | TRBJ1-1 | . | TRBV29-1 | CSVERDTEAFF | TGCAGCGTTGAGAGGGACACTGAAGCTTTCTTT
TRBD2 | TRBJ2-7 | large | TRBV5-3 | CARSLEGTSGSQRDEQYF | TGTGCCAGAAGCTTGGAAGGGACTAGCGGGAGTCAAAGGGACGAGCAGTACTTC
. | TRBJ1-1 | . | TRBV7-8 | CASSDGQNTEAFF | TGTGCCAGCAGCGATGGGCAGAACACTGAAGCTTTCTTT
TRBD1 | TRBJ2-2 | once | TRBV29-1 | CSVDNSGGGVGGELFF | TGCAGCGTAGATAATTCAGGGGGCGGTGTGGGCGGGGAGCTGTTTTTT
TRBD1 | TRBJ2-5 | . | TRBV4-1 | CASSLPGQGGEQYF | TGTGCCAGCAGCTTGCCGGGACAGGGGGGTGAGCAGTACTTC
TRBD2 | TRBJ2-7 | once | TRBV10-3 | CAISDRGTSGINEQYF | TGTGCCATCAGTGATCGGGGGACTAGCGGGATAAACGAGCAGTACTTC
TRBD2 | TRBJ2-1 | . | TRBV5-6 | CASSLVLAEPWSYNEQFF | TGTGCCAGCAGCTTGGTACTAGCGGAACCTTGGTCCTACAATGAGCAGTTCTTC
. | TRBJ1-2 | . | TRBV2 | CASSEGGGVSYGYTF | TGTGCCAGCAGTGAAGGAGGGGGGGTGAGCTATGGCTACACCTTC
. | TRBJ2-7 | . | TRBV15 | CATSETPTTEQYF | TGTGCCACCAGCGAGACACCCACCACCGAGCAGTACTTC
TRBD1 | TRBJ1-2 | . | TRBV4-1 | CASSHVIPGQGARLNYGYTF | TGCGCCAGCAGCCACGTTATACCGGGACAGGGGGCTCGACTTAACTATGGCTACACCTTC
. | TRBJ2-7 | . | TRBV19 | CASSIAGASYEQYF | TGTGCCAGTAGTATAGCTGGGGCATCCTACGAGCAGTACTTC
. | TRBJ2-2 | . | TRBV6-5 | CASSYEVGGELFF | TGTGCCAGCAGTTACGAGGTCGGCGGGGAGCTGTTTTTT
. | TRBJ2-1 | . | TRBV27 | CASSTPMDSLYNEQFF | TGTGCCAGCAGTACCCCGATGGACAGCCTTTACAATGAGCAGTTCTTC
. | TRBJ1-1 | few | TRBV28 | CASSLSGDRRIEAFF | TGTGCCAGCAGTTTATCGGGGGACCGCCGAATTGAAGCTTTCTTT
. | TRBJ2-7 | . | TRBV2 | CASSVTDYEQYF | TGTGCCAGCAGTGTGACTGATTACGAGCAGTACTTC
TRBD1 | TRBJ1-5 | . | TRBV15 | CATSRYRGNQPQHF | TGTGCCACCAGCAGATACAGGGGGAATCAGCCCCAGCATTTT
. | TRBJ2-1 | . | TRBV30 | CAWSFGKQQFF | TGTGCCTGGAGCTTCGGGAAGCAGCAGTTCTTC
TRBD1 | TRBJ2-2 | . | TRBV5-6 | CASSIDRGVNTGELFF | TGTGCCAGCAGCATAGACAGGGGAGTTAACACCGGGGAGCTGTTTTTT
. | TRBJ1-4 | . | TRBV12-5 | CASGLVRGGGDEKLFF | TGTGCTAGTGGTTTGGTACGAGGAGGGGGGGATGAAAAACTGTTTTTT
TRBD2 | TRBJ2-7 | . | TRBV4-1 | CASSQAIAGGLYEQYF | TGCGCCAGCAGCCAAGCTATAGCGGGAGGGCTCTACGAGCAGTACTTC
TRBD1 | TRBJ2-2 | . | TRBV19 | CASSTTGGFVGTGELFF | TGTGCCAGTAGTACTACAGGGGGGTTCGTCGGCACCGGGGAGCTGTTTTTT
. | TRBJ2-6 | . | TRBV27 | CASSSGSGANVLTF | TGTGCCAGCAGTTCGGGTTCTGGGGCCAACGTCCTGACTTTC
. | TRBJ2-5 | . | TRBV19 | CASSIGGLGQYF | TGTGCCAGTAGTATAGGGGGCCTCGGCCAGTACTTC
. | TRBJ1-5 | . | TRBV15 | CATKRTVGNQPQHF | TGTGCCACCAAAAGGACAGTGGGCAATCAGCCCCAGCATTTT
. | TRBJ1-1 | few | TRBV7-9 | CASSLGGPEAFF | TGTGCCAGCAGCTTAGGTGGGCCTGAAGCTTTCTTT
TRBD2 | TRBJ2-7 | medium-sized | TRBV6-4 | CASSPVAGGSDEQYF | TGTGCCAGCAGTCCGGTAGCGGGAGGGTCTGACGAGCAGTACTTC
. | TRBJ1-2 | . | TRBV27 | CASSSGALANYGYTF | TGTGCCAGCAGTTCAGGGGCCCTGGCTAACTATGGCTACACCTTC
TRBD2 | TRBJ2-3 | . | TRBV27 | CASSPGTSGSTDTQYF | TGTGCCAGCAGTCCCGGGACTAGCGGTAGCACAGATACGCAGTATTTT
. | TRBJ2-1 | . | TRBV2 | CASSAPSRDNEQFF | TGTGCCAGCAGTGCACCGAGTCGTGACAATGAGCAGTTCTTC
TRBD1 | TRBJ2-2 | . | TRBV7-9 | CASSSSPGQVNTGELFF | TGTGCCAGCAGCTCATCACCGGGACAGGTGAACACCGGGGAGCTGTTTTTT
. | TRBJ2-3 | few | TRBV6-5 | CASSEGGHTDTQYF | TGTGCCAGCAGTGAGGGTGGGCACACAGATACGCAGTATTTT
. | TRBJ1-4 | . | TRBV4-1 | CASSQDLRGYREKLFF | TGCGCCAGCAGCCAAGATCTTAGGGGGTATCGGGAAAAACTGTTTTTT
TRBD2 | TRBJ2-3 | . | TRBV15 | CATSRDFSGSYTDTQYF | TGTGCCACCAGCAGAGATTTTAGCGGGAGTTACACAGATACGCAGTATTTT
TRBD2 | TRBJ2-7 | few | TRBV7-9 | CASSQKTSGRSYEQYF | TGTGCCAGCAGCCAAAAGACTAGCGGGAGATCCTACGAGCAGTACTTC
TRBD1 | TRBJ1-1 | . | TRBV7-9 | CASKDRTGGMNTEAFF | TGTGCCAGCAAGGATCGGACAGGGGGTATGAACACTGAAGCTTTCTTT
. | TRBJ1-6 | . | TRBV30 | CAWTTPGGGGRYNSPLHF | TGTGCCTGGACGACCCCGGGAGGCGGGGGGAGATATAATTCACCCCTCCACTTT
TRBD2 | TRBJ2-7 | . | TRBV9 | CASSELAGGSEQYF | TGTGCCAGCAGCGAATTAGCGGGAGGAAGCGAGCAGTACTTC
TRBD1 | TRBJ1-2 | . | TRBV29-1 | CSVVFSGTDSNYGYTF | TGCAGCGTTGTGTTCTCCGGGACAGATTCTAACTATGGCTACACCTTC
TRBD2 | TRBJ2-1 | . | TRBV4-1 | CASSQALASGAGNEQFF | TGCGCCAGCAGCCAAGCGTTGGCTAGCGGGGCCGGGAATGAGCAGTTCTTC
. | TRBJ1-1 | . | TRBV23-1 | CASSQLRRNTEAFF | TGCGCCAGCAGTCAACTAAGGAGGAACACTGAAGCTTTCTTT
TRBD1 | TRBJ1-1 | . | TRBV28 | CASSFRQGSTDTEAFF | TGTGCCAGCAGTTTCCGACAGGGATCGACAGACACTGAAGCTTTCTTT
TRBD1 | TRBJ1-1 | . | TRBV6-1 | CASSIHQTGGDEAFF | TGTGCCAGCAGTATTCATCAGACAGGGGGAGATGAAGCTTTCTTT
TRBD1 | TRBJ2-1 | . | TRBV2 | CASRGQGVSNEQFF | TGTGCCAGCAGGGGACAGGGGGTAAGCAATGAGCAGTTCTTC
. | TRBJ1-4 | . | TRBV5-4 | CASSLLWEGNEKLFF | TGTGCCAGCAGCTTGTTGTGGGAGGGTAATGAAAAACTGTTTTTT
. | TRBJ2-7 | once | TRBV9 | CASSVPGVVEQYF | TGTGCCAGCAGCGTACCGGGAGTTGTCGAGCAGTACTTC
. | TRBJ1-3 | . | TRBV7-9 | CASSPIGSGNTIYF | TGTGCCAGCAGCCCCATCGGGTCTGGAAACACCATATATTTT
TRBD1 | TRBJ1-2 | . | TRBV5-6 | CASSSLAGGYYGYTF | TGTGCCAGCAGCTCCCTCGCAGGGGGTTACTATGGCTACACCTTC
TRBD2 | TRBJ2-1 | . | TRBV2 | CASSEPGTSGGHNEQFF | TGTGCCAGCAGTGAACCGGGGACTAGCGGGGGGCACAATGAGCAGTTCTTC